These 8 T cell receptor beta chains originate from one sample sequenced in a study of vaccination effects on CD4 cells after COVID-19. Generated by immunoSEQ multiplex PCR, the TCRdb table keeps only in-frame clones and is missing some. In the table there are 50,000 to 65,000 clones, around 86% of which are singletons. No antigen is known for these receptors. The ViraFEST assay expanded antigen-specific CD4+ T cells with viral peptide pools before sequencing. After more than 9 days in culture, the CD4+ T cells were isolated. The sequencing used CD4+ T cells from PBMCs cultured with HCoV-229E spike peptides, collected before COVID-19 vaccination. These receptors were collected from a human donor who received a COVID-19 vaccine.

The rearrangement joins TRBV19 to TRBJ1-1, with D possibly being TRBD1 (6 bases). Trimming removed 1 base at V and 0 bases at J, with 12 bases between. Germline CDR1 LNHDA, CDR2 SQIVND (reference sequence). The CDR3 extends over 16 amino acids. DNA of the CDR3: TGTGCCAGTAGTATAGGAAGGGGGGGCTTGAACACTGAAGCTTTCTTT. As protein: CASSIGRGGLNTEAFF.

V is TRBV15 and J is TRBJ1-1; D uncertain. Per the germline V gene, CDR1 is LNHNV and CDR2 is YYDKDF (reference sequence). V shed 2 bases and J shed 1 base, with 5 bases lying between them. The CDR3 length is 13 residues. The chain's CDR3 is CATSRLGNTEAFF. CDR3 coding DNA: TGTGCCACCAGCAGACTCGGGAACACTGAAGCTTTCTTT.

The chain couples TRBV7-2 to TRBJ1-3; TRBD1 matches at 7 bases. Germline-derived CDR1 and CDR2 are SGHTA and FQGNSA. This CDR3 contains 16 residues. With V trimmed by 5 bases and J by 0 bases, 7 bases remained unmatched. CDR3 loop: CASSLMDRSSGNTIYF. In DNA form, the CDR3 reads TGTGCCAGCAGCCTGATGGACAGGAGCTCTGGAAACACCATATATTTT.

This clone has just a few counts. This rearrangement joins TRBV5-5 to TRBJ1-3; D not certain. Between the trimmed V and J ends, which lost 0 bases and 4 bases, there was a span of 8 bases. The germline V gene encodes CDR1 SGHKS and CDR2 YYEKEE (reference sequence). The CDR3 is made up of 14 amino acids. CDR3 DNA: TGTGCCAGCAGCTTGGAAGGCTTCGGAAACACCATATATTTT. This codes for CASSLEGFGNTIYF.

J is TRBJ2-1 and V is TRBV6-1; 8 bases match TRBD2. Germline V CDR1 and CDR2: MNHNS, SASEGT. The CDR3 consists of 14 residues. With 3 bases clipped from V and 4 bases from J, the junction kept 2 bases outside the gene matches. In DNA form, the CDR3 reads TGTGCCAGCAGTGAGGTAGCGGGGTACAATGAGCAGTTCTTC. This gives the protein CASSEVAGYNEQFF.

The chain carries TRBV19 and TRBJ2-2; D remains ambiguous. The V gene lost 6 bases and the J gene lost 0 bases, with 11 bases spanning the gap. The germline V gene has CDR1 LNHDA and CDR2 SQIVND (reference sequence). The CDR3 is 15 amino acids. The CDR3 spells CASRTASTNTGELFF. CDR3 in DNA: TGTGCCAGTAGAACAGCCTCAACGAACACCGGGGAGCTGTTTTTT.

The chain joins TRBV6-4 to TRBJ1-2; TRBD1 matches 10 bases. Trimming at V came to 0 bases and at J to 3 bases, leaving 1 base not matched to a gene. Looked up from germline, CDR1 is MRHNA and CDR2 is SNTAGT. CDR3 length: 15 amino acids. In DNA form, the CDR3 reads TGTGCCAGCAGTGACTCGACAGGGGGCGACTATGGCTACACCTTC. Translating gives CASSDSTGGDYGYTF.

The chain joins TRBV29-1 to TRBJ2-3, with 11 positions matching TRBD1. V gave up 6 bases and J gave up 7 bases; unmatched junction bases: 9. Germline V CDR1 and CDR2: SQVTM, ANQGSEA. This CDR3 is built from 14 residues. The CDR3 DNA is TGCAGCGTAGGTGGACAGGGGGCTCTACATACGCAGTATTTT. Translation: CSVGGQGALHTQYF.